This T cell receptor (beta chain) derives from a study of T cell responses to AZD1222 COVID-19 vaccine. This clone is a singleton in its sample. Trimming removed 8 bases at V and 4 bases at J, with 18 bases between. Germline CDR1 is ENHRY and CDR2 is SYGVKD. The CDR3 length is 15 residues. Sequencing was performed with immunoSEQ multiplex PCR; in TCRdb, only in-frame clones are kept and a portion is missing. The sample lists hundreds of thousands of clones; around 93% were seen once. The V and J genes are TRBV10-3 and TRBJ1-3, with TRBD1 as a possible D gene (6 bases). This receptor was obtained from an adult who received the AZD1222 COVID-19 vaccine. This material consisted of peripheral blood, taken 28 days after the second AZD1222 dose. This CDR3 is CAIRPDGGYGNTIYF. CDR3 in DNA: TGTGCCATCCGGCCAGACGGGGGCTACGGAAACACCATATATTTT.